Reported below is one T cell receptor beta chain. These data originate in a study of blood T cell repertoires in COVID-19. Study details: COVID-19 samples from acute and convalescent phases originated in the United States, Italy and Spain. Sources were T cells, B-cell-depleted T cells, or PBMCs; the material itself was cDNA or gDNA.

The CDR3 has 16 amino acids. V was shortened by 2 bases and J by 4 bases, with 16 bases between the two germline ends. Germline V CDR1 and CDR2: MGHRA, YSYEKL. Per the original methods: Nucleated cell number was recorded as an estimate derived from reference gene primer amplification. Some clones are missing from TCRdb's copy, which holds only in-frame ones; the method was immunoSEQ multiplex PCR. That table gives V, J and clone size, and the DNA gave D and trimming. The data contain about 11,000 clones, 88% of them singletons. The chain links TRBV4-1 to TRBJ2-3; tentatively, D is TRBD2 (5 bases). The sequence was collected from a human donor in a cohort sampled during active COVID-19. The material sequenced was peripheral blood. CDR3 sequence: CASSQTGGAVPDTQYF. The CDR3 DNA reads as TGCGCCAGCAGCCAAACGGGCGGAGCGGTCCCAGATACGCAGTATTTT.